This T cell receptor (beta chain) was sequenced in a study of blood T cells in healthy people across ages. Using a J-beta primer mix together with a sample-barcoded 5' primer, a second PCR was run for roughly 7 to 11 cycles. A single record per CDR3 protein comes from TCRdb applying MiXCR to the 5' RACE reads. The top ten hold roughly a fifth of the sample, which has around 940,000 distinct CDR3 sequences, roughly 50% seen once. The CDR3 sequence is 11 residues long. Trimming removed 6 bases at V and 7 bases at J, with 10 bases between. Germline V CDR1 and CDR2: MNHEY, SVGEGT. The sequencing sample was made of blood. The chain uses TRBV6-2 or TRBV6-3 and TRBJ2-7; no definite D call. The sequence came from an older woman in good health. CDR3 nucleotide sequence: TGTGCCAGCAGCTTCCCGGGTGAGCAGTACTTC. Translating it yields CASSFPGEQYF.